These 32 T cell receptor beta chains share one sample of origin, sequenced in a study of OX40 agonist ivuxolimab in advanced cancers. Profiling relied on immunoSEQ multiplex PCR, and the TCRdb table lists in-frame clones only, not all of them. The repertoire holds 45,000 to 55,000 clones, with approximately 94% as singletons. The sample here was CD4+ or CD8+ T cells sorted from blood, taken in a trial of the OX40 agonist ivuxolimab. The source of these receptors is an adult with an advanced solid tumor such as melanoma, head and neck, liver or kidney cancer.

The chain has TRBV6-1 and TRBJ2-4, with 11 bases that match TRBD2. The V segment lost 2 bases and the J segment 8 bases; nucleotides outside the gene matches: 5. The length of the CDR3 is 15 residues. Per the germline V gene, CDR1 is MNHNS and CDR2 is SASEGT. The CDR3 is CASSELTSGAYIQYF. The DNA for the CDR3 is TGTGCCAGCAGTGAACTGACTAGCGGGGCATACATTCAGTACTTC.

J is TRBJ1-1 and V is TRBV19; no reliable D call. V dropped 6 bases and J dropped 2 bases, with 13 bases sitting between them. The CDR3 spans 14 residues. CDR1 is LNHDA and CDR2 is SQIVND in the germline V gene (reference sequence). In DNA, the CDR3 is TGTGCCAGTAGGGTCTGGGAAGGAAACACTGAAGCTTTCTTT. This sequence encodes CASRVWEGNTEAFF. The variable domain in full, completed from reference TRBV19 and TRBJ1-1, reads DGGITQSPKYLFRKEGQNVTLSCEQNLNHDAMYWYRQDPGQGLRLIYYSQIVNDFQKGDIAEGYSVSREKKESFPLTVTSAQKNPTAFYLCASRVWEGNTEAFFGQGTRLTVV.

The chain is built from TRBV2 and TRBJ2-7, with 10 positions matching TRBD2. J was trimmed by 4 bases and V by 4 bases; bases with no gene match: 4. This CDR3 contains 14 residues. Germline CDR1 is SNHLY and CDR2 is FYNNEI. The CDR3 DNA sequence: TGTGCCAGCAGTGGGTTAGCGGGAGGTTACGAGCAGTACTTC. It codes for CASSGLAGGYEQYF.

This clone was seen once. The V call is TRBV19, the J call TRBJ2-1; D may be TRBD1 or TRBD2 (5 bases each). The CDR3 extends over 14 amino acids. CDR1 and CDR2 from the germline V gene are LNHDA and SQIVND (reference sequence). V gave up 5 bases and J gave up 4 bases, with 12 bases separating them. CDR3 DNA sequence: TGTGCCAGTAGTCCATGGGACGGTTACAATGAGCAGTTCTTC. It translates to CASSPWDGYNEQFF.

The V call is TRBV6-1, the J call TRBJ1-5; no clear D gene. The CDR3 is made up of 15 amino acids. CDR1 and CDR2 from the germline V gene are MNHNS and SASEGT. The V end was cut by 4 bases, the J end by 4 bases, with 14 bases between. The CDR3 sequence is CASSAHDIENQPQHF. DNA for the CDR3: TGTGCCAGCAGTGCCCACGACATTGAGAATCAGCCCCAGCATTTT.

V gene TRBV21-1 combines with J gene TRBJ2-5; the DNA was not used to check the table's D call, TRBD1. TRBV21-1 has pseudogene status. CDR3 length: 14 residues. The CDR3: CASSKVGTRDEQYF. The CDR3, as DNA: TGTGCCAGCAGCAAAGTAGGGACACGGGATGAGCAGTACTTC.

The DNA for the CDR3 is TGTGCCAGCCGTCGGGTTATGAACACTGAAGCTTTCTTT. It translates to CASRRVMNTEAFF. The chain is built from TRBV6-6 and TRBJ1-1; D not resolved. The CDR3 runs 13 residues. V lost 8 bases and J 0 bases, leaving 10 bases between the germline ends. Germline-derived CDR1 and CDR2 are MNHNY and SVGAGI (reference sequence).

The rearrangement joins TRBV6-5 to TRBJ2-7; D not resolved. The V gene lost 1 base and the J gene lost 5 bases, with 9 bases spanning the gap. The CDR3 has 13 residues. Germline CDR1 is MNHEY and CDR2 is SVGAGI. In nucleotides, the CDR3 is TGTGCCAGCAGTTACTTAGGTAACCACGAGCAGTACTTC. Encoded protein: CASSYLGNHEQYF.

V and J are TRBV9 and TRBJ2-1; 11 nucleotides match TRBD2. Trimming cost V 0 bases and J 7 bases; bases outside gene matches: 6. The CDR3 extends over 16 amino acids. Germline CDR1 and CDR2: SGDLS and YYNGEE. The CDR3 region is CASSVALAGGFNEQFF. CDR3 DNA: TGTGCCAGCAGCGTAGCTTTAGCGGGAGGGTTTAATGAGCAGTTCTTC. The full variable domain, completed using reference TRBV9 and TRBJ2-1, is DSGVTQTPKHLITATGQRVTLRCSPRSGDLSVYWYQQSLDQGLQFLIQYYNGEERAKGNILERFSAQQFPDLHSELNLSSLELGDSALYFCASSVALAGGFNEQFFGPGTRLTVL.

V gene TRBV28 combines with J gene TRBJ2-1; tentatively, D is TRBD1 (6 bases). Trimming removed 8 bases at V and 6 bases at J, with 20 bases between. Germline V CDR1 and CDR2: MDHEN, SYDVKM. The CDR3 is made up of 15 amino acids. CDR3 residues: CASGSRGFGGNEQFF. The CDR3, as DNA: TGTGCCAGCGGCAGCAGGGGCTTTGGGGGCAATGAGCAGTTCTTC.

A remark on this clone: This specimen includes other DNA sequences encoding the same CDR3. The rearrangement uses TRBV7-6 and TRBJ2-3; 10 nucleotides match TRBD1. The J segment lost 3 bases and the V segment lost 4 bases, leaving 4 bases of the junction unmatched. Germline assignment: CDR1 SGHVS and CDR2 FNYEAQ. The CDR3 length is 15 residues. CDR3 nucleotide sequence: TGTGCCAGCAGCTCCGGACAGGGGGGGACAGATACGCAGTATTTT. The encoded protein is CASSSGQGGTDTQYF.

The chain uses TRBV9 and TRBJ2-7; 12 bases are a match to TRBD1. Germline CDR1 and CDR2: SGDLS and YYNGEE. This CDR3 comprises 15 residues. Trimming took 2 bases from V and 6 from J; bases not matched to a gene: 6. The CDR3 DNA follows: TGTGCCAGCAGCGTGACCGGGACAGGGGGCCGCGAGCAGTACTTC. It translates to CASSVTGTGGREQYF.

This chain connects TRBV27 to TRBJ2-3; D remains ambiguous. The germline V and J ends were trimmed by 7 bases and 4 bases, with 6 bases remaining between them. There are 11 residues in the CDR3. Germline-derived CDR1 and CDR2 are MNHEY and SMNVEV (reference sequence). CDR3 nucleotides: TGTGCCAGCAAGACCGCAGATACGCAGTATTTT. As protein: CASKTADTQYF.

This clone was found a few times. CDR3 region: CASSLDRVEAFF. The CDR3 nucleotides are TGCGCCAGCAGCTTGGACCGAGTTGAAGCTTTCTTT. This sequence joins TRBV5-1 and TRBJ1-1, with D unresolved. Trimming cost V 0 bases and J 7 bases, with 7 bases left between them. This CDR3 comprises 12 residues. Germline V CDR1 and CDR2: SGHRS, YFSETQ.

This chain connects TRBV5-6 to TRBJ2-7; TRBD1 matches 11 bases. V lost 2 bases, J lost 3 bases, and 1 base stayed unmatched. The CDR3 totals 14 residues. Germline V gives CDR1 SGHDT, CDR2 YYEEEE. CDR3 region: CASSFGTGGYEQYF. CDR3 nucleotides: TGTGCCAGCAGCTTCGGGACAGGGGGCTACGAGCAGTACTTC.

This clone came up once. J is TRBJ1-5 and V is TRBV2; D is ambiguous. The CDR3 has 14 amino acids. The germline CDR1 and CDR2 sequences are SNHLY and FYNNEI. Trimming took off 1 base at V and 7 bases at J, with 11 bases between the two ends. The CDR3 coding sequence is TGTGCCAGCAGTGAAGTGCAGGTCGACCAGCCCCAGCATTTT. It specifies CASSEVQVDQPQHF. Full variable domain (rest looked up from reference TRBV2 and TRBJ1-5): EPEVTQTPSHQVTQMGQEVILRCVPISNHLYFYWYRQILGQKVEFLVSFYNNEISEKSEIFDDQFSVERPDGSNFTLKIRSTKLEDSAMYFCASSEVQVDQPQHFGDGTRLSIL.

This chain connects TRBV7-6 to TRBJ2-7; weak D call: TRBD2 (5 bases). This CDR3 is 15 amino acids long. Germline loops: CDR1 SGHVS, CDR2 FNYEAQ. Trimming took 5 bases from V and 5 from J, leaving 19 bases between them. The CDR3 DNA is TGTGCCAGCAGCCCTCGCGTGGGCACTAGACACGAGCAGTACTTC. Its translation: CASSPRVGTRHEQYF.

The V call is TRBV28, the J call TRBJ2-5; D is possibly TRBD1 (5 bases). The CDR3 is 14 amino acids. Per the germline V gene, CDR1 is MDHEN and CDR2 is SYDVKM. The V and J ends lost 6 bases and 1 base respectively, with 12 bases between them. CDR3 region: CASSRPRAQETQYF. CDR3 in DNA: TGTGCCAGCAGCCGCCCCAGGGCCCAAGAGACCCAGTACTTC.

This chain uses TRBV15 with TRBJ1-1, with D possibly matching TRBD1 (5 bases). With 0 bases removed from V and 3 bases from J, the gap between germline ends came to 14 bases. Germline V gene data show CDR1 as LNHNV and CDR2 as YYDKDF (reference sequence). CDR3 size: 16 residues. The CDR3 bases are TGTGCCACCAGCAGAGATCATAGGCAGGGACACACTGAAGCTTTCTTT. It translates to CATSRDHRQGHTEAFF.

The rearrangement uses TRBV7-2 and TRBJ2-1; the match to TRBD2 covers 10 bases. Looked up from germline, CDR1 is SGHTA and CDR2 is FQGNSA. The CDR3 runs 19 residues. V trimming: 3 bases; J trimming: 9 bases; junction bases outside the gene matches: 20. The CDR3 bases are TGTGCCAGCAGCTTTTACCCTGGTCTAGCGGGAGATACCCTAGGTGAGCAGTTCTTC. Residues: CASSFYPGLAGDTLGEQFF.

The rearrangement joins TRBV4-1 to TRBJ1-5; D might be TRBD1 (5 bases). V lost 4 bases and J lost 6, with 19 bases in between. Germline V gene sequence: CDR1 MGHRA, CDR2 YSYEKL. The CDR3 contains 16 residues. CDR3 amino acids: CASSPLGAIKSQPQHF. The CDR3, as DNA: TGCGCCAGCAGCCCGCTCGGGGCAATAAAGTCTCAGCCCCAGCATTTT.

In DNA, the CDR3 is TGTGCCAGCAGTGACGTTGAATCGATGACTAGCGGGACTTTACCTCATTACGAGCAGTACTTC. It specifies CASSDVESMTSGTLPHYEQYF. The J gene is TRBJ2-7, the V gene TRBV6-4, with 11 bases that match TRBD2. Germline CDR1 MRHNA, CDR2 SNTAGT. Trimming cost V 2 bases and J 4 bases; bases outside gene matches: 22. CDR3 size: 21 residues.

J is TRBJ1-3 and V is TRBV6-5, with unresolved D. V lost 2 bases, J lost 3 bases, and 11 bases lay in between. CDR1 and CDR2 (germline): MNHEY, SVGAGI. The CDR3 totals 15 residues. CDR3 bases: TGTGCCAGCAGTTACCTCCCCGTCGGTGGAAACACCATATATTTT. Translated, it gives CASSYLPVGGNTIYF.

This chain uses TRBV9 with TRBJ1-1; possibly TRBD1 for D (5 bases). Germline values: CDR1 SGDLS, CDR2 YYNGEE. The V end lost 1 base, the J end lost 5 bases, and 12 bases lay between the germline ends. CDR3 size: 14 residues. The CDR3 sequence: CASSVRGGGTEAFF. The CDR3 nucleotides read TGTGCCAGCAGCGTAAGGGGTGGTGGGACTGAAGCTTTCTTT. Filled out from reference TRBV9 and TRBJ1-1, the complete variable domain reads DSGVTQTPKHLITATGQRVTLRCSPRSGDLSVYWYQQSLDQGLQFLIQYYNGEERAKGNILERFSAQQFPDLHSELNLSSLELGDSALYFCASSVRGGGTEAFFGQGTRLTVV.

This clone was counted a single time. V and J are TRBV9 and TRBJ1-3, with D perhaps matching TRBD1 (5 bases). Germline lookup yields CDR1 SGDLS and CDR2 YYNGEE. Trimming stripped 0 bases from V and 4 bases from J, with 11 bases between. CDR3 length: 15 amino acids. In DNA, the CDR3 is TGTGCCAGCAGCGTAGATCTGGGGCCCGGAAACACCATATATTTT. Amino acids: CASSVDLGPGNTIYF.

Turning to this clone: The junction differs from germline at one of its ends, possibly a read error. The chain combines TRBV11-2 with TRBJ2-7, with 8 bases that match TRBD1. The CDR3 extends over 14 amino acids. Germline CDR1 is SGHAT and CDR2 is FQNNGV. The CDR3 nucleotides are TGTGCCAGCAGCTTCGGGACAGGTGTATACGAGCAGCACTTC. It specifies CASSFGTGVYEQHF.

This rearrangement joins TRBV7-4 to TRBJ2-5, with 7 bases that match TRBD2. From germline, CDR1 is SGHVT and CDR2 SQSDAQ. The CDR3 loop spans 18 amino acids. The ends lost 5 bases at V and 2 bases at J; junction bases unmatched: 17. As DNA, the CDR3 is TGTGCCAGCAGCCTCTCACCCCTAGCGGTCAGGAGGCAAGAGACCCAGTACTTC. Translated: CASSLSPLAVRRQETQYF.

The chain joins TRBV28 to TRBJ2-1, with 10 positions matching TRBD1. The length of the CDR3 is 16 residues. Germline CDR1 MDHEN, CDR2 SYDVKM. V lost 5 bases to trimming and J lost 12 bases; unmatched junction nucleotides: 16. The CDR3 here is CASSLPPGQGPSGQFF. CDR3 nucleotide sequence: TGTGCCAGCAGTCTACCACCGGGACAGGGGCCGTCAGGGCAGTTCTTC.

The chain is built from TRBV29-1 and TRBJ2-7; D unresolved. Germline V gene data show CDR1 as SQVTM and CDR2 as ANQGSEA. V lost 1 base and J 4 bases, leaving 5 bases between the germline ends. The CDR3 is 11 amino acids. The CDR3 here is CSVEGGYEQYF. As DNA, the CDR3 is TGCAGCGTTGAAGGGGGTTACGAGCAGTACTTC.

V usage is TRBV27 and J usage is TRBJ2-2; tentative D call: TRBD1 (7 bases). The CDR3 length is 15 residues. Germline values: CDR1 MNHEY, CDR2 SMNVEV (reference sequence). V was pared by 5 bases and J by 6 bases, with 16 bases between. The CDR3 sequence is CASSTRQGGSGELFF. CDR3 bases: TGTGCCAGCAGTACTCGACAGGGAGGATCCGGGGAGCTGTTTTTT.

This rearrangement joins TRBV5-1 to TRBJ2-7; 10 nucleotides match TRBD1. The V segment lost 4 bases and the J segment 1 base; nucleotides outside the gene matches: 5. The V gene's germline CDR1 is SGHRS and CDR2 YFSETQ. The CDR3 is 15 residues long. CDR3 protein: CASSGGQGLSYEQYF. CDR3 nucleotides: TGCGCCAGCAGCGGGGGACAGGGGTTATCCTACGAGCAGTACTTC.

The CDR3 nucleotides read TGTGCCAGCAGTTTATCGGCCACCTCCTACGAGCAGTACTTC. Amino acid sequence: CASSLSATSYEQYF. The chain uses TRBV27 and TRBJ2-5; D remains unclear. Judging by the DNA end, TRBJ2-7 fits better; the J call may be wrong. CDR1 is MNHEY and CDR2 is SMNVEV in the germline V gene (reference sequence). The CDR3 covers 14 residues.